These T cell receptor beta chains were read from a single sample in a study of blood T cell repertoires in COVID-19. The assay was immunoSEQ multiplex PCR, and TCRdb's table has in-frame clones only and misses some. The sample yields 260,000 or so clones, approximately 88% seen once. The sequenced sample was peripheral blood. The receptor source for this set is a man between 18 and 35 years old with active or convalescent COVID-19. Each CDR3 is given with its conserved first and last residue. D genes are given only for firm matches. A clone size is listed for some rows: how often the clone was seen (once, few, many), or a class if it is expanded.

CDR3aa: CASSLGPLMNTEAFF
j_gene: TRBJ1-1
v_gene: TRBV5-8
d_gene: .
abundance: .
len: 15

CDR3aa: CASSSRTSGRVYEQYF
j_gene: TRBJ2-7
v_gene: TRBV19
d_gene: TRBD2
abundance: once
len: 16

CDR3aa: CASRPRQGGGEKLFF
j_gene: TRBJ1-4
v_gene: TRBV19
d_gene: TRBD1
abundance: .
len: 15

CDR3aa: CASSLGTATNEKLFF
j_gene: TRBJ1-4
v_gene: TRBV7-9
d_gene: .
abundance: .
len: 15

CDR3aa: CASSGTGVEGAFF
j_gene: TRBJ1-1
v_gene: TRBV9
d_gene: TRBD1
abundance: .
len: 13

CDR3aa: CASTPVWQGGETQYF
j_gene: TRBJ2-5
v_gene: TRBV21-1
d_gene: .
abundance: .
len: 15

CDR3aa: CASSLGNQETQYF
j_gene: TRBJ2-5
v_gene: TRBV5-4
d_gene: .
abundance: once
len: 13

CDR3aa: CASSSGTGNPYGYTF
j_gene: TRBJ1-2
v_gene: TRBV5-4
d_gene: TRBD1
abundance: .
len: 15

CDR3aa: CASSGDRIGYTF
j_gene: TRBJ1-2
v_gene: TRBV12-3/TRBV12-4
d_gene: .
abundance: few
len: 12

CDR3aa: CASSMDYRGNSPLHF
j_gene: TRBJ1-6
v_gene: TRBV19
d_gene: TRBD1
abundance: .
len: 15

CDR3aa: CAISEGRDRGNSNEQFF
j_gene: TRBJ2-1
v_gene: TRBV10-3
d_gene: TRBD1
abundance: .
len: 17

CDR3aa: CASSLAGSGNYGYTF
j_gene: TRBJ1-2
v_gene: TRBV7-9
d_gene: .
abundance: .
len: 15

CDR3aa: CASGLVLAAGRLSGGSSTDTQYF
j_gene: TRBJ2-3
v_gene: TRBV12-5
d_gene: TRBD2
abundance: .
len: 23

CDR3aa: CATSDFGGGLETQYF
j_gene: TRBJ2-5
v_gene: TRBV24-1
d_gene: TRBD2
abundance: .
len: 15

CDR3aa: CASSSTGSTVGGYTF
j_gene: TRBJ1-2
v_gene: TRBV9
d_gene: TRBD1
abundance: .
len: 15

CDR3aa: CASSSLTGPNTEAFF
j_gene: TRBJ1-1
v_gene: TRBV11-2
d_gene: .
abundance: .
len: 15

CDR3aa: CASSQLTGAGTDTQYF
j_gene: TRBJ2-3
v_gene: TRBV14
d_gene: TRBD1
abundance: .
len: 16

CDR3aa: CASSLGQGGTEAFF
j_gene: TRBJ1-1
v_gene: TRBV27
d_gene: .
abundance: .
len: 14

CDR3aa: CASSSTATSNEQYF
j_gene: TRBJ2-7
v_gene: TRBV11-3
d_gene: TRBD2
abundance: .
len: 14

CDR3aa: CASSYGAENNEQFF
j_gene: TRBJ2-1
v_gene: TRBV6-5
d_gene: .
abundance: .
len: 14

CDR3aa: CASSLSGYGSNQPQHF
j_gene: TRBJ1-5
v_gene: TRBV5-1
d_gene: .
abundance: .
len: 16

CDR3aa: CASRSSRWYEQYF
j_gene: TRBJ2-7
v_gene: TRBV6-5
d_gene: .
abundance: .
len: 13

CDR3aa: CASSNGLYGYTF
j_gene: TRBJ1-2
v_gene: TRBV6-2/TRBV6-3
d_gene: .
abundance: .
len: 12

CDR3aa: CASSLAGLFSYNEQFF
j_gene: TRBJ2-1
v_gene: TRBV5-6
d_gene: .
abundance: .
len: 16

CDR3aa: CASSFGHPRDTDTQYF
j_gene: TRBJ2-3
v_gene: TRBV5-4
d_gene: .
abundance: .
len: 16

CDR3aa: CASNEQVGGELFF
j_gene: TRBJ2-2
v_gene: TRBV2
d_gene: .
abundance: .
len: 13

CDR3aa: CASSSGVRGRVSYEQYF
j_gene: TRBJ2-7
v_gene: TRBV5-4
d_gene: .
abundance: .
len: 17

CDR3aa: CASSWGGTLAETQYF
j_gene: TRBJ2-5
v_gene: TRBV5-5
d_gene: .
abundance: .
len: 15

CDR3aa: CASSLANRASGGWDTQYF
j_gene: TRBJ2-3
v_gene: TRBV11-2
d_gene: TRBD2
abundance: .
len: 18

CDR3aa: CASSLSTGWKLWQFF
j_gene: TRBJ2-1
v_gene: TRBV7-8
d_gene: .
abundance: .
len: 15

CDR3aa: CASSSGGNNEQFF
j_gene: TRBJ2-1
v_gene: TRBV7-3
d_gene: .
abundance: .
len: 13

CDR3aa: CASSYLGTGDQPQHF
j_gene: TRBJ1-5
v_gene: TRBV25-1
d_gene: TRBD1
abundance: .
len: 15

CDR3aa: CASSVDRDSGNTIYF
j_gene: TRBJ1-3
v_gene: TRBV9
d_gene: .
abundance: .
len: 15

CDR3aa: CASSPQETQYF
j_gene: TRBJ2-5
v_gene: TRBV7-9
d_gene: .
abundance: .
len: 11

CDR3aa: CASSSTYEQYF
j_gene: TRBJ2-7
v_gene: TRBV5-5
d_gene: .
abundance: few
len: 11

CDR3aa: CASSYGPADTQYF
j_gene: TRBJ2-3
v_gene: TRBV6-2/TRBV6-3
d_gene: .
abundance: .
len: 13

CDR3aa: CASSQRWGGNQPQHF
j_gene: TRBJ1-5
v_gene: TRBV4-1
d_gene: .
abundance: .
len: 15

CDR3aa: CASSSTGNPYEQYF
j_gene: TRBJ2-7
v_gene: TRBV10-1
d_gene: TRBD1
abundance: .
len: 14

CDR3aa: CASSFGTGGNTQYF
j_gene: TRBJ2-3
v_gene: TRBV5-6
d_gene: TRBD1
abundance: .
len: 14

CDR3aa: CATKRTSGGAEQFF
j_gene: TRBJ2-1
v_gene: TRBV10-3
d_gene: TRBD2
abundance: .
len: 14

CDR3aa: CASSLTPRGSTNEKLFF
j_gene: TRBJ1-4
v_gene: TRBV27
d_gene: .
abundance: .
len: 17

CDR3aa: CSGLGVAKNIQYF
j_gene: TRBJ2-4
v_gene: TRBV29-1
d_gene: .
abundance: .
len: 13

CDR3aa: CAMTPRVSYEQYF
j_gene: TRBJ2-7
v_gene: TRBV2
d_gene: .
abundance: .
len: 13

CDR3aa: CASSYSEGAGEKLFF
j_gene: TRBJ1-4
v_gene: TRBV6-2/TRBV6-3
d_gene: TRBD1
abundance: .
len: 15

CDR3aa: CASSPGQGASEQYF
j_gene: TRBJ2-7
v_gene: TRBV4-3
d_gene: TRBD1
abundance: .
len: 14

CDR3aa: CASSQDQGLAEETQYF
j_gene: TRBJ2-5
v_gene: TRBV4-1
d_gene: TRBD2
abundance: .
len: 16

CDR3aa: CASSLRDREDNEQFF
j_gene: TRBJ2-1
v_gene: TRBV5-6
d_gene: TRBD1
abundance: .
len: 15

CDR3aa: CASSLRGQGAENTF
j_gene: TRBJ1-2
v_gene: TRBV4-1
d_gene: TRBD1
abundance: .
len: 14